This T cell receptor beta chain derives from a study of blood T cell repertoires in COVID-19. As for the study in general: The United States, Italy and Spain provided the acute and convalescent COVID-19 samples. PBMCs, B-cell-depleted T cells, or T cells were the source of the cDNA or gDNA that made up the material.

In its sample, this clone was seen a few times. Trimming took off 3 bases at V and 2 bases at J, with 14 bases between the two ends. This CDR3 region has 16 residues. Germline loops: CDR1 LGHDT, CDR2 YNNKEL (reference sequence). As processed by the authors: Reference gene primer amplification yielded estimated nucleated cell counts. The table came from immunoSEQ multiplex PCR; TCRdb's copy has only in-frame clones and leaves some out. V and J calls and clone size follow that table, whereas D and trimming were derived from the DNA. The sample contains over 60,000 clones, roughly 89% of which appear only once.

The TCR sequence derives from a woman aged 45-65 years with active COVID-19. The genes are TRBV3-1 (or the pseudogene TRBV3-2) and TRBJ1-3; D call uncertain. Source material: peripheral blood. CDR3 sequence (DNA): TGTGCCAGCAGCCACCTTGCGGGTTTAGCTGGAAACACCATATATTTT. It yields the protein CASSHLAGLAGNTIYF.